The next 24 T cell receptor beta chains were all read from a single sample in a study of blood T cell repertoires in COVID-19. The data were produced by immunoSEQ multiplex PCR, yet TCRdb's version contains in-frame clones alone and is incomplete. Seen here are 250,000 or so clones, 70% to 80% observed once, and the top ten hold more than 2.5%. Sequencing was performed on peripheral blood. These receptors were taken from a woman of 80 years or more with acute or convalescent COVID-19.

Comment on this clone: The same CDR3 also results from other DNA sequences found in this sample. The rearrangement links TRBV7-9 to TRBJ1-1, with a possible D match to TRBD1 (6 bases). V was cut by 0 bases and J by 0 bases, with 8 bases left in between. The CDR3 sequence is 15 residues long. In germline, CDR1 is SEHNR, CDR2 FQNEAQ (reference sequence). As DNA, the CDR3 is TGTGCCAGCAGCTTAGCCGGGACATTGAACACTGAAGCTTTCTTT. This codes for CASSLAGTLNTEAFF.

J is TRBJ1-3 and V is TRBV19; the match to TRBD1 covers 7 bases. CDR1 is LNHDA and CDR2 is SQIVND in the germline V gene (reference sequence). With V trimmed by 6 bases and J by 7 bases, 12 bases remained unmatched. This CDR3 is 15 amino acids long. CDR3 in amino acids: CASSLPQAGGNTIYF. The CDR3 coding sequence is TGTGCCAGTAGCCTACCTCAGGCAGGGGGGAACACCATATATTTT.

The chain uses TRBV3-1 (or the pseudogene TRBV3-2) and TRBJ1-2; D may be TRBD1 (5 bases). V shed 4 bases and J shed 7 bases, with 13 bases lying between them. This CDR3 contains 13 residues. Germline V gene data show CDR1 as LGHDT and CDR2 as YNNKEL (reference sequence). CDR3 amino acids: CASSPGRASGYTF. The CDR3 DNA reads TGTGCCAGCAGCCCCGGCAGGGCGAGTGGCTACACCTTC.

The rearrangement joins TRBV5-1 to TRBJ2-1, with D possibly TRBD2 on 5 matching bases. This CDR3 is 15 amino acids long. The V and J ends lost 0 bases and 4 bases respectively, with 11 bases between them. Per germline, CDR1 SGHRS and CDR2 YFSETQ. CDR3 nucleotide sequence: TGCGCCAGCAGCTTGGTCGCGGGCCCGTACAATGAGCAGTTCTTC. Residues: CASSLVAGPYNEQFF.

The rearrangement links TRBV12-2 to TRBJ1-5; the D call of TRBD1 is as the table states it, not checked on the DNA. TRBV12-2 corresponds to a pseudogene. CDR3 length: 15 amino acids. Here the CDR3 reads CASRPDRGPYGPQHF. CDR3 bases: TGTGCAAGTCGCCCGGACAGGGGGCCTTATGGGCCCCAGCATTTT.

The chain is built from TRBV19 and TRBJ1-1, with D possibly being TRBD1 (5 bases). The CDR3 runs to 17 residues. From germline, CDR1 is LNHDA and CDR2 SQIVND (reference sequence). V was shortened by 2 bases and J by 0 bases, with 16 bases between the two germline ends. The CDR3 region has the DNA TGTGCCAGTAGTATAATGGTTGGGCGGGGCATGAACACTGAAGCTTTCTTT. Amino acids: CASSIMVGRGMNTEAFF.

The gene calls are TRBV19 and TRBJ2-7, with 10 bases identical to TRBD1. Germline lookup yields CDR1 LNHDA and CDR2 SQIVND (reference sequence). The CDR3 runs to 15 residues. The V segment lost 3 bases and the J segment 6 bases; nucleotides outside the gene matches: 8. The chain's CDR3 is CASSITSGTGAEQYF. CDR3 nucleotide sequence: TGTGCCAGTAGTATTACTTCCGGGACAGGGGCCGAGCAGTACTTC.

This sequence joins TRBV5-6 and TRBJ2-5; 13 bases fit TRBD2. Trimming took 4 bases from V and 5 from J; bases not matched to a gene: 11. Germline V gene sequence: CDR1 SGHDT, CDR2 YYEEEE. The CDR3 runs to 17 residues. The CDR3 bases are TGTGCCAGCAGCCCAAACATACTAGCGGGGGGGCCGGAGACCCAGTACTTC. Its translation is CASSPNILAGGPETQYF.

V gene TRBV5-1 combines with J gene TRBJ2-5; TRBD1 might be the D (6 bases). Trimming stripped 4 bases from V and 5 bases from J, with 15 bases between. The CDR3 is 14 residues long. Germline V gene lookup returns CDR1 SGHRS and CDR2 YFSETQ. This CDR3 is CASSQTAQGETQYF. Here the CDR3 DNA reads TGCGCCAGCAGCCAAACCGCACAGGGCGAGACCCAGTACTTC.

DNA of the CDR3: TGTGCCAGCAGCCAAGGAGCAGGGATGGCTGAGCAGTTCTTC. Translation gives CASSQGAGMAEQFF. The chain is built from TRBV4-2 and TRBJ2-1; D is possibly TRBD1 (5 bases). Trimming removed 1 base at V and 9 bases at J, with 13 bases between. From germline, CDR1 is LGHNA and CDR2 YNFKEQ. The CDR3 loop spans 14 amino acids.

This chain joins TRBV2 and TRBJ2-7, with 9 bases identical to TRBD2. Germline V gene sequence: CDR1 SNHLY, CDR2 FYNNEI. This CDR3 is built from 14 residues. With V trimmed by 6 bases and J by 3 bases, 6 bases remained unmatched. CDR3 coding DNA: TGTGCCAGCAGCCAAGCGGGGGGTCTCTACGAGCAGTACTTC. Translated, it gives CASSQAGGLYEQYF.

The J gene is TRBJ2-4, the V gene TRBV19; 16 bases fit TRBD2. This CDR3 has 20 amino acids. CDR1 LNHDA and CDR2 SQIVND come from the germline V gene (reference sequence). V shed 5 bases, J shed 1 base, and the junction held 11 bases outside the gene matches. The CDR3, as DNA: TGTGCCAGTAGTCCCCGAATCGGGACTAGCGGGAGGGGGGCCAAAAACATTCAGTACTTC. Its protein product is CASSPRIGTSGRGAKNIQYF.

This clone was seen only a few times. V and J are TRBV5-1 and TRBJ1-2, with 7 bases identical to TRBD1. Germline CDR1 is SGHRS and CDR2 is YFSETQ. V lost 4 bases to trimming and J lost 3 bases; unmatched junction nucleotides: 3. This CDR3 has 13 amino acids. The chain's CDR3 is CASSPGQDYGYTF. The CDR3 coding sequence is TGCGCCAGCAGCCCCGGACAGGACTATGGCTACACCTTC. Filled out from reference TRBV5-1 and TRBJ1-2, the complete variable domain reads KAGVTQTPRYLIKTRGQQVTLSCSPISGHRSVSWYQQTPGQGLQFLFEYFSETQRNKGNFPGRFSGRQFSNSRSEMNVSTLELGDSALYLCASSPGQDYGYTFGSGTRLTVV.

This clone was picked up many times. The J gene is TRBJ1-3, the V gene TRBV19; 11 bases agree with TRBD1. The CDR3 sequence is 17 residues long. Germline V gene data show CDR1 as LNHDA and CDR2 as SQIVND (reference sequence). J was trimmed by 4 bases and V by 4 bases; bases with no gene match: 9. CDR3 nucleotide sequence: TGTGCCAGTAGTAATCCTGGACAGGGGGCAGGAGGAAACACCATATATTTT. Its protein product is CASSNPGQGAGGNTIYF.

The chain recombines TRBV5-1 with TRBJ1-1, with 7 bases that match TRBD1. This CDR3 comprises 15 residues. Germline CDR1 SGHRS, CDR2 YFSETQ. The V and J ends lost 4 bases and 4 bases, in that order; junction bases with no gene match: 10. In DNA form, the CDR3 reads TGCGCCAGCAGCCCACAGGGGAATGAGGGCACTGAAGCTTTCTTT. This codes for CASSPQGNEGTEAFF.

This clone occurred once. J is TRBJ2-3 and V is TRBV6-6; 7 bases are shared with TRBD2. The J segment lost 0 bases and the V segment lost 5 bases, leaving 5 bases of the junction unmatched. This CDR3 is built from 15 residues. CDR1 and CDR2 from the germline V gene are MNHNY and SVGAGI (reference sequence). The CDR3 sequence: CASSLLASSTDTQYF. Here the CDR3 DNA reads TGTGCCAGCAGTCTACTAGCGTCTAGCACAGATACGCAGTATTTT.

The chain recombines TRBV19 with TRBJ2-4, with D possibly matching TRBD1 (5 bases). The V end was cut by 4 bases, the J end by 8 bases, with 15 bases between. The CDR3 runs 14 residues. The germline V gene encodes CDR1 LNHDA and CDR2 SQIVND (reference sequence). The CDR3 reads CASSSWQGTDIQYF. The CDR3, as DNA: TGTGCCAGTAGTAGTTGGCAGGGCACGGACATTCAGTACTTC.

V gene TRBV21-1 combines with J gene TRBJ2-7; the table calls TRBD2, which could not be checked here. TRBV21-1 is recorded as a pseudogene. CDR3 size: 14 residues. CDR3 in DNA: TGTGCCAGCGCCCCGAGCGGCTCCTCCTACGAGCAGTACTTC. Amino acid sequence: CASAPSGSSYEQYF.

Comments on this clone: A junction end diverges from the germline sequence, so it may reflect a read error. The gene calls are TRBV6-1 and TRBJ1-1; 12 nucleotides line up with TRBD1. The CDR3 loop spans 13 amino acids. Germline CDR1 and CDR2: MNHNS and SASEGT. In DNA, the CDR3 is TGTGCCAGCAGTGAAATTAGATCGGGACAGGGGGCATTT. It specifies CASSEIRSGQGAF.

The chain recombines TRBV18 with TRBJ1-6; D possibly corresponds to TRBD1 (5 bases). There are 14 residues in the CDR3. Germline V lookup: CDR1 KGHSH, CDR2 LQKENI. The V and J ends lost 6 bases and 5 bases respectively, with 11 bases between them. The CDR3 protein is CASSPGGNNSPLHF. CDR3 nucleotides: TGTGCCAGCTCGCCCGGGGGTAATAATTCACCCCTCCACTTT. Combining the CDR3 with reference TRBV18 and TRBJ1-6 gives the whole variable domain NAGVMQNPRHLVRRRGQEARLRCSPMKGHSHVYWYRQLPEEGLKFMVYLQKENIIDESGMPKERFSAEFPKEGPSILRIQQVVRGDSAAYFCASSPGGNNSPLHFGNGTRLTVT.

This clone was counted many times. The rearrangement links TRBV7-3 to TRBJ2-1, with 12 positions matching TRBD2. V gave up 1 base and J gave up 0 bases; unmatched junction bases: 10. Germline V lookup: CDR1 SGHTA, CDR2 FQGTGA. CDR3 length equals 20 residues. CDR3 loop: CASSLKASGGATSSYNEQFF. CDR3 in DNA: TGTGCCAGCAGCTTAAAGGCTAGCGGGGGGGCTACGAGCTCCTACAATGAGCAGTTCTTC.

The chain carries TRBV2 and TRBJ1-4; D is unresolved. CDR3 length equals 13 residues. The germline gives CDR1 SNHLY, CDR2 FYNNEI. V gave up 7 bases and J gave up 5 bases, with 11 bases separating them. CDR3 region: CASKQWQNEKLFF. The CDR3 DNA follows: TGTGCCAGCAAACAGTGGCAAAATGAAAAACTGTTTTTT. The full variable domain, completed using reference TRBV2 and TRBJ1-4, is EPEVTQTPSHQVTQMGQEVILRCVPISNHLYFYWYRQILGQKVEFLVSFYNNEISEKSEIFDDQFSVERPDGSNFTLKIRSTKLEDSAMYFCASKQWQNEKLFFGSGTQLSVL.

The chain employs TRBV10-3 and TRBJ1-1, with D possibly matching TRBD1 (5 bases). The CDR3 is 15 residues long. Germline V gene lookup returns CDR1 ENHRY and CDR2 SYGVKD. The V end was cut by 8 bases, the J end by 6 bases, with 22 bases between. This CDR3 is CAISALGRGTPEAFF. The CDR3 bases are TGTGCCATCTCCGCCCTGGGACGCGGGACCCCTGAAGCTTTCTTT.

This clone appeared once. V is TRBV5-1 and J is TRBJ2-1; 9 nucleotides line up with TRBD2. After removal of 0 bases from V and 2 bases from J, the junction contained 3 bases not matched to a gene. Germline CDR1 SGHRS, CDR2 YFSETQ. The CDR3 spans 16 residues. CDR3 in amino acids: CASSLVGGGAYNEQFF. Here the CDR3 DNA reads TGCGCCAGCAGCTTGGTGGGCGGGGGGGCCTACAATGAGCAGTTCTTC.